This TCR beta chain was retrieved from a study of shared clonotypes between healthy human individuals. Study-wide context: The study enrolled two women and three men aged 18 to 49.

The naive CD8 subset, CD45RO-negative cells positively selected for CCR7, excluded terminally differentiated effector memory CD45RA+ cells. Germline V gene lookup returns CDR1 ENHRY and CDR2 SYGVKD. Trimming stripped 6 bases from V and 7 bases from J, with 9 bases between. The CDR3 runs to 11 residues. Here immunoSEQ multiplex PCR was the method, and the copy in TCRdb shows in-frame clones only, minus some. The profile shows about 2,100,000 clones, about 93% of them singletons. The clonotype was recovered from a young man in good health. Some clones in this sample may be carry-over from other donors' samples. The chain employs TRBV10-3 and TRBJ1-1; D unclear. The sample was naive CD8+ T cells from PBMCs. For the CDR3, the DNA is TGTGCCATCAGCACGGACCTTGAAGCTTTCTTT. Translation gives CAISTDLEAFF.